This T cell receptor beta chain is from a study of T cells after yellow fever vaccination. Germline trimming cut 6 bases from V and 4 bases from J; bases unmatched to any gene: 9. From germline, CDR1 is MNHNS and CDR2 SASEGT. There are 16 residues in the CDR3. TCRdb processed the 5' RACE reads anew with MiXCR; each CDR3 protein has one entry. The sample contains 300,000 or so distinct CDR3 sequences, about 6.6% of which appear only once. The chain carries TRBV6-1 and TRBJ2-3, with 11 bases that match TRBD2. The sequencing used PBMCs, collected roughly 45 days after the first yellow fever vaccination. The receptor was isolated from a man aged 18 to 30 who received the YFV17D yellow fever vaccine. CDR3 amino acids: CASRRVAGGLADTQYF. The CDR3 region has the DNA TGTGCCAGCAGGCGGGTAGCGGGGGGGCTAGCAGATACGCAGTATTTT.